This T cell receptor beta chain derives from a study of cytomegalovirus exposure and HLA in healthy donors. Broader study findings: Within the data, a cluster of highly shared sequence variants was likely a sequencing artifact.

V lost 4 bases, J lost 2 bases, and 11 bases stayed unmatched. Germline lookup yields CDR1 MGHDK and CDR2 SYGVNS. The CDR3 is 17 amino acids. Primers included in the PCR were 60 Vbeta and 13 Jbeta primers. Libraries were prepared by immunoSEQ multiplex PCR; TCRdb keeps only in-frame clonotypes and omits some of them. This sample carries about 140,000 clones, more than 60% of them seen once, and the ten largest clones take around 2%. With regard to this clone: Its antigen is undetermined.

This clonotype was obtained from a male donor in good health and CMV-seronegative. The chain uses TRBV25-1 and TRBJ1-1; 9 bases are a match to TRBD1. The sample taken for sequencing was PBMCs. DNA of the CDR3: TGTGCCAGCAGTGGCGAGGGGTTGGACAGGGGTAACACTGAAGCTTTCTTT. Its translation: CASSGEGLDRGNTEAFF.